The source of this T cell receptor (beta chain) is a study of cytomegalovirus exposure and HLA in healthy donors. For the study at large: A prior study identified 117 million unique TCR beta sequences from roughly 180 million T cells. Study findings and constraints: A prior analysis recorded that most TCR beta V segments were productive about 90% or about 30% of the time. With DRB1 most and HLA-C fewest, TCR association rates differed between HLA loci in a later analysis.

A remark on this clone: The target antigen is unknown.

The PCR made use of 60 Vbeta and 13 Jbeta primers. TCRdb's copy holds only in-frame clones and misses some; the assay was immunoSEQ multiplex PCR. This sample has about 190,000 clones, with roughly 80% found just once. The CDR3 is 17 amino acids. In germline, CDR1 is SGHVS, CDR2 FQNEAQ. V was cut by 0 bases and J by 0 bases, with 15 bases left in between. The sequencing input was PBMCs. The receptor was derived from a woman aged 25 to 39 in good health and CMV-seropositive. The chain is built from TRBV7-8 and TRBJ2-7, with D tentatively TRBD2 (6 bases). In nucleotides, the CDR3 is TGTGCCAGCAGCTTAGCAGGGAGGAGGGGTGGCTCCTACGAGCAGTACTTC. Amino acid sequence: CASSLAGRRGGSYEQYF.